The subject of this entry is one T cell receptor beta chain. Its antigen remains unknown. This specimen comes from a study of cytomegalovirus exposure and HLA in healthy donors. Overall study findings and caveats: Upon later analysis, TCR association rates were observed to vary by HLA locus, being highest for DRB1 and lowest for HLA-C.

With 10 bases removed from V and 0 bases from J, the gap between germline ends came to 16 bases. Germline V lookup: CDR1 ENHRY, CDR2 SYGVKD. The CDR3 length is 16 residues. The PCR had 60 Vbeta and 13 Jbeta primers. Per the original data handling: Later reanalysis found 75 million to 100 million unique TCR beta chains, approximately 11 million of them shared. Generated by immunoSEQ multiplex PCR, the TCRdb table keeps only in-frame clones and is missing some. That table furnishes V, J and clone size, whereas the DNA furnished D and trimming. The data show roughly 71,000 clones, 66% seen once. This chain connects TRBV10-3 to TRBJ1-6; D is ambiguous. Input material: PBMCs. This TCR was recovered from a man aged 40-55 years in good health and CMV-seropositive. CDR3 region: CATGEAASSYNSPLHF. In nucleotides, the CDR3 is TGTGCCACCGGAGAGGCTGCCAGCTCCTATAATTCACCCCTCCACTTT.